The clone carrying this T cell receptor (beta chain) was detected ten times or more. The data stem from a study of T cells in Graves' hyperthyroidism and ophthalmopathy. Study-level background: The initial diagnosis was the point when peripheral blood was collected, ahead of any treatment.

What was amplified from RNA transcripts were TCR beta CDR3 regions. HTBI primers were used for first-round RT-PCR of the TCR CDR3. Via MiXCR, TCRdb re-called the multiplex PCR reads, giving one row per CDR3 protein. The sample yields 300,000 or so distinct CDR3 sequences, 16% seen once. CDR1 MDHEN and CDR2 SYDVKM come from the germline V gene. V shed 0 bases and J 4 bases; nucleotides not matched to a gene: 12. This CDR3 has 18 residues. This TCR was sampled from a man aged 25 to 40 with Graves' hyperthyroidism. This rearrangement joins TRBV28 to TRBJ2-5; 9 positions agree with TRBD2. Sequenced sample: blood. The CDR3: CASSLWGRSGRRGETQYF. For the CDR3, the DNA is TGTGCCAGCAGTTTATGGGGGCGTAGCGGGAGAAGGGGAGAGACCCAGTACTTC. Full variable domain (remainder filled in from reference TRBV28 and TRBJ2-5): DVKVTQSSRYLVKRTGEKVFLECVQDMDHENMFWYRQDPGLGLRLIYFSYDVKMKEKGDIPEGYSVSREKKERFSLILESASTNQTSMYLCASSLWGRSGRRGETQYFGPGTRLLVL.